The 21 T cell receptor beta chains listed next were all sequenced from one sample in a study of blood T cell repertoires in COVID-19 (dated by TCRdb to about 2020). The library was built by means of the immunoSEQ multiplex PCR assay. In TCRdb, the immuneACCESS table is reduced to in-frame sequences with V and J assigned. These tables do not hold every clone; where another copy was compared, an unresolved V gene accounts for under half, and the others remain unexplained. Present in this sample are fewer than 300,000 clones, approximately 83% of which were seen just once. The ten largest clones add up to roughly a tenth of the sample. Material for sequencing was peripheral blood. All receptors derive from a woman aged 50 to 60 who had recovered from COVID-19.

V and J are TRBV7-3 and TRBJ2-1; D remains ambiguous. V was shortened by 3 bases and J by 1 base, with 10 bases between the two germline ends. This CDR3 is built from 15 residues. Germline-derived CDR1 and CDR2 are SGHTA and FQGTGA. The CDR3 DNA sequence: TGTGCCAGCAGCTTTACTGGTTTTTCCTACAATGAGCAGTTCTTC. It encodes CASSFTGFSYNEQFF.

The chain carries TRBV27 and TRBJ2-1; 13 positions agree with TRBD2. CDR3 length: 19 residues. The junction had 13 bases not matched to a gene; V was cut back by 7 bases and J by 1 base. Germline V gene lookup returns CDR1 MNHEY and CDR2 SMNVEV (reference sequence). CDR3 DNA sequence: TGTGCCAGCACTTCTTCGGGGACTAGCGGGATCGGGTCCTACAATGAGCAGTTCTTC. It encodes CASTSSGTSGIGSYNEQFF.

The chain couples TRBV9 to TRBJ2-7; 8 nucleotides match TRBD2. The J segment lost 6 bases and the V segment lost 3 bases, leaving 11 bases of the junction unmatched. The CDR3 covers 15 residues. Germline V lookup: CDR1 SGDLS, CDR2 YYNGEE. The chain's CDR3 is CASSARSGLVSEQYF. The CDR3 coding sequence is TGTGCCAGCAGCGCAAGATCGGGACTAGTAAGCGAGCAGTACTTC. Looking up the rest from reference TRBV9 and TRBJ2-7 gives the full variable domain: DSGVTQTPKHLITATGQRVTLRCSPRSGDLSVYWYQQSLDQGLQFLIQYYNGEERAKGNILERFSAQQFPDLHSELNLSSLELGDSALYFCASSARSGLVSEQYFGPGTRLTVT.

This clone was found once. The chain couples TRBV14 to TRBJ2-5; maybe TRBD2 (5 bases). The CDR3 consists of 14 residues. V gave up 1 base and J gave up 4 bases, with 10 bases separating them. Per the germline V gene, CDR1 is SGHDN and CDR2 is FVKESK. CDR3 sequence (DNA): TGTGCCAGCAGCCAAGTCGGGATATCAGAGACCCAGTACTTC. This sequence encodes CASSQVGISETQYF.

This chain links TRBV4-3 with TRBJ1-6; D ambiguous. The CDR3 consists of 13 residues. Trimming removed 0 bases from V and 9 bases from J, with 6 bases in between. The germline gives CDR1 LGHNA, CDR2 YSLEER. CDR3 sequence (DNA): TGCGCCAGCAGCCAAGATCAGGTTTCACCCCTCCACTTT. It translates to CASSQDQVSPLHF.

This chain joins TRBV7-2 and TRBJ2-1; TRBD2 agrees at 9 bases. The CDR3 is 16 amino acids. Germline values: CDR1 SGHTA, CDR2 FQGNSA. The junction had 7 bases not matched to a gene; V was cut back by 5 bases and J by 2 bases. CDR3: CASSARGGGAYNEQFF. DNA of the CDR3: TGTGCCAGCAGCGCCAGGGGCGGGGGGGCCTACAATGAGCAGTTCTTC.

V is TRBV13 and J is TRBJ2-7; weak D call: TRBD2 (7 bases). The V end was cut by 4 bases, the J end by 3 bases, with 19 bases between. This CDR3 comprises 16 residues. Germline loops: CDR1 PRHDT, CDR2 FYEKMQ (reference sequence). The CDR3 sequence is CASSWRLGGGDYEQYF. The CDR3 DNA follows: TGTGCCAGCAGCTGGCGCTTAGGGGGAGGGGACTACGAGCAGTACTTC.

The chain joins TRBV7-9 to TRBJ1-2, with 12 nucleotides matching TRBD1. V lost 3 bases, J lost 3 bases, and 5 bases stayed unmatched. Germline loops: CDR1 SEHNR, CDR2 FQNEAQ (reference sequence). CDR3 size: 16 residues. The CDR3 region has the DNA TGTGCCAGCAGCTTTGGGACAGGGGGCGACGACTATGGCTACACCTTC. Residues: CASSFGTGGDDYGYTF.

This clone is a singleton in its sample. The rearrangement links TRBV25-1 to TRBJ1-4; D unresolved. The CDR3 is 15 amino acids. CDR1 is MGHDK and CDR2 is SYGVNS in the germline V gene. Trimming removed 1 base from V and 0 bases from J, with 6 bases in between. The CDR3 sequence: CASSESGATNEKLFF. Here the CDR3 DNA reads TGTGCCAGCAGTGAATCCGGGGCAACTAATGAAAAACTGTTTTTT.

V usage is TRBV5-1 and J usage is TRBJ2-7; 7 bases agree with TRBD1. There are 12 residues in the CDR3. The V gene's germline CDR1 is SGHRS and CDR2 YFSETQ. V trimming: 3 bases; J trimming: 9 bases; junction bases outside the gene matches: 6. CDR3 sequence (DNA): TGCGCCAGCAGCTCGGAAGGGGGCGGGCAGTACTTC. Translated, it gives CASSSEGGGQYF.

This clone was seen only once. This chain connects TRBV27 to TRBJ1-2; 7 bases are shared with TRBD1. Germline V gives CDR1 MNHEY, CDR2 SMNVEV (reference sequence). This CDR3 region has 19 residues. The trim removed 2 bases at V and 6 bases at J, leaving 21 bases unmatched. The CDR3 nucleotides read TGTGCCAGCAGTTTAAAGTACGCCGGCTGGACAGGCGAATCGCATGGCTACACCTTC. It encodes CASSLKYAGWTGESHGYTF.

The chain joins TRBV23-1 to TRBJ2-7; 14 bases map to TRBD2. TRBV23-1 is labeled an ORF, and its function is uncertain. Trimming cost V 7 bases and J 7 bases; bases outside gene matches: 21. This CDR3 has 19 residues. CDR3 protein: CASKGGGGLAGVLRREQYF. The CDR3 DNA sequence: TGCGCCAGCAAAGGTGGAGGGGGACTAGCGGGAGTCCTTCGTCGGGAGCAGTACTTC.

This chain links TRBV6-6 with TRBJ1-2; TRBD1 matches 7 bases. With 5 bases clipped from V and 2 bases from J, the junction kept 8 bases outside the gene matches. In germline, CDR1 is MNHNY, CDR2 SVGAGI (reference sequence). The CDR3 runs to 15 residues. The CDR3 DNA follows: TGTGCCAGCAGTACCTCCCGGGGACAGAACTATGGCTACACCTTC. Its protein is CASSTSRGQNYGYTF.

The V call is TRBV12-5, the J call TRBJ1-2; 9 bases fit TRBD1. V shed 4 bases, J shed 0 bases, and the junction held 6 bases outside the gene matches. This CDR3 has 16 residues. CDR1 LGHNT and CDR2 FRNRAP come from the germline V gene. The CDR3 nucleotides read TGTGCTAGTGGTTCGGGACAGGGCAACGCTAACTATGGCTACACCTTC. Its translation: CASGSGQGNANYGYTF.

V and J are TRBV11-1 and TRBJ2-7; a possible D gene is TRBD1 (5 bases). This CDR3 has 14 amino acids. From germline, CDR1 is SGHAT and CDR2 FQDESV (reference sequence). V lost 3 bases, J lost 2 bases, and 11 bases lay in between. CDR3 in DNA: TGTGCCAGCAGCTTTCAGGGTCCTACCTACGAGCAGTACTTC. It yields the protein CASSFQGPTYEQYF. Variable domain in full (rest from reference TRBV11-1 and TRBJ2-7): EAEVAQSPRYKITEKSQAVAFWCDPISGHATLYWYRQILGQGPELLVQFQDESVVDDSQLPKDRFSAERLKGVDSTLKIQPAELGDSAMYLCASSFQGPTYEQYFGPGTRLTVT.

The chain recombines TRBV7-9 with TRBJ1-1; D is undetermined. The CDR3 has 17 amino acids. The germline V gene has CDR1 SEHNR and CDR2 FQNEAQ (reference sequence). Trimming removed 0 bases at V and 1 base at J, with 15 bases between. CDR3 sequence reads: CASSLAKWAGENTEAFF. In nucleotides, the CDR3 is TGTGCCAGCAGCTTAGCAAAGTGGGCCGGTGAGAACACTGAAGCTTTCTTT. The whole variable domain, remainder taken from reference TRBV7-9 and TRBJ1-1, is DTGVSQNPRHKITKRGQNVTFRCDPISEHNRLYWYRQTLGQGPEFLTYFQNEAQLEKSRLLSDRFSAERPKGSFSTLEIQRTEQGDSAMYLCASSLAKWAGENTEAFFGQGTRLTVV.

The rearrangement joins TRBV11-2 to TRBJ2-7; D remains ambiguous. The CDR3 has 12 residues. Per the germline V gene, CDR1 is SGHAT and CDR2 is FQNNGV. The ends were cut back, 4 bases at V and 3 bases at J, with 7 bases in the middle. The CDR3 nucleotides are TGTGCCAGCAGCTCCCAGAACTACGAGCAGTACTTC. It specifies CASSSQNYEQYF. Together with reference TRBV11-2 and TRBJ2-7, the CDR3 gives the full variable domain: EAGVAQSPRYKIIEKRQSVAFWCNPISGHATLYWYQQILGQGPKLLIQFQNNGVVDDSQLPKDRFSAERLKGVDSTLKIQPAKLEDSAVYLCASSSQNYEQYFGPGTRLTVT.

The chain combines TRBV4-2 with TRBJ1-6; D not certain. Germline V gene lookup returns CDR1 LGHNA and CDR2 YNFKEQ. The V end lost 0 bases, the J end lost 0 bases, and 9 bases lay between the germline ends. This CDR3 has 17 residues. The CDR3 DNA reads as TGTGCCAGCAGCCAAGATCTTGAGGCCTCCTATAATTCACCCCTCCACTTT. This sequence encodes CASSQDLEASYNSPLHF.

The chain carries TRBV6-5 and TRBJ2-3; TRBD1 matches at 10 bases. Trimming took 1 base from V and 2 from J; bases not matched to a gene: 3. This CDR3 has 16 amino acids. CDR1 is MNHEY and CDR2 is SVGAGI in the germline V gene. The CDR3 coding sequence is TGTGCCAGCAGTTACTTGGGACAGGGGACCACAGATACGCAGTATTTT. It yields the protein CASSYLGQGTTDTQYF.

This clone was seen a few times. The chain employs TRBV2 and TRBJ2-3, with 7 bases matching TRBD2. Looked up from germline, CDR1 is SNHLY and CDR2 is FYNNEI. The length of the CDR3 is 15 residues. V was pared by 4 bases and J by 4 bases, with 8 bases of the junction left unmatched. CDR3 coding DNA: TGTGCCAGCAGTGTTATGGTGAGCGGGGCAGATACGCAGTATTTT. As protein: CASSVMVSGADTQYF.

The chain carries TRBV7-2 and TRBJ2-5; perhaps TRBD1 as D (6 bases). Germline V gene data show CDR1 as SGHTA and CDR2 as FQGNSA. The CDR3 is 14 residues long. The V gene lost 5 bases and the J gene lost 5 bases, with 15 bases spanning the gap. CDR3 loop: CASSGTTGGETQYF. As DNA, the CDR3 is TGTGCCAGCAGCGGAACGACAGGAGGCGAGACCCAGTACTTC.